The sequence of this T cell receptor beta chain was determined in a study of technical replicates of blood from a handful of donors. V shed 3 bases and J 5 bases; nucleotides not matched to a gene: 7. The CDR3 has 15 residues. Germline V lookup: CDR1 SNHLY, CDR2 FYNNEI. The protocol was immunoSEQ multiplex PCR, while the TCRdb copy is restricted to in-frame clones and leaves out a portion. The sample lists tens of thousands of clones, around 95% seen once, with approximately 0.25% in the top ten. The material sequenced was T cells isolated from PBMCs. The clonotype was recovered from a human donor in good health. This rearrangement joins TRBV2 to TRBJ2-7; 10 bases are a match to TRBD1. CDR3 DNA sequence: TGTGCCAGCAGTGATCCCGACAGGGGGCTCGACGAGCAGTACTTC. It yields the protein CASSDPDRGLDEQYF.